The 12 T cell receptor beta chains below all came from one sample that was sequenced in a study of monozygotic twins with cystic fibrosis (dated by TCRdb to about 2021). Library generation was performed with the immunoSEQ multiplex PCR assay. TCRdb holds this immuneACCESS table with in-frame rearrangements only. Some clones are missing; in checked studies, unresolved V genes explain under half, and the rest has no known cause. For this sample the table gives about 39,000 clones, of which under 95% were detected only once. Jointly, the top ten make up 0.19% of the sample. Sequencing was done on a sample of blood. These receptors all stem from a boy aged 2 to 10 with cystic fibrosis.

The rearrangement uses TRBV5-6 and TRBJ1-4; D possibly corresponds to TRBD1 (5 bases). Between the trimmed V and J ends, which lost 2 bases and 0 bases, there was a span of 14 bases. The CDR3 spans 17 residues. In germline, CDR1 is SGHDT, CDR2 YYEEEE. Here the CDR3 reads CASSFNFWGATNEKLFF. In nucleotides, the CDR3 is TGTGCCAGCAGCTTTAATTTTTGGGGCGCAACTAATGAAAAACTGTTTTTT.

The chain couples TRBV6-1 to TRBJ1-1; 7 nucleotides match TRBD1. The CDR3 contains 14 residues. Looked up from germline, CDR1 is MNHNS and CDR2 is SASEGT. V gave up 8 bases and J gave up 0 bases; unmatched junction bases: 6. The CDR3, as DNA: TGTGCCAGCTACCCAACAGGGGTGAACACTGAAGCTTTCTTT. Translating gives CASYPTGVNTEAFF.

Here the CDR3 DNA reads TGTGCCAGCAGCCCATATTGGGGGACACTATACAATGAGCAGTTCTTC. Translation gives CASSPYWGTLYNEQFF. The chain has TRBV9 and TRBJ2-1; D might be TRBD1 (6 bases). The V end was cut by 4 bases, the J end by 4 bases, with 18 bases between. CDR1 is SGDLS and CDR2 is YYNGEE in the germline V gene. The CDR3 consists of 16 residues.

V and J are TRBV7-3 and TRBJ2-2; D gene unclear. Germline assignment: CDR1 SGHTA and CDR2 FQGTGA. This CDR3 is built from 13 residues. The V end was cut by 4 bases, the J end by 6 bases, with 9 bases between. The DNA of the CDR3 is TGTGCCAGCAGCTCCCACGTGGCCGGGGAGCTGTTTTTT. This translates into CASSSHVAGELFF.

CDR3 DNA: TGTGCCAGCAGCTTAACGTCAGGATCCTACGAGCAGTACTTC. It yields the protein CASSLTSGSYEQYF. J is TRBJ2-7 and V is TRBV7-3; the D is unclear. This CDR3 has 14 amino acids. CDR1 is SGHTA and CDR2 is FQGTGA in the germline V gene. Trimming shortened V by 0 bases and J by 1 base, and 7 bases separated the two germline ends.

This sequence joins TRBV7-2 and TRBJ2-3, with 15 bases lining up with TRBD2. With 5 bases clipped from V and 3 bases from J, the junction kept 3 bases outside the gene matches. Looked up from germline, CDR1 is SGHTA and CDR2 is FQGNSA. CDR3 length: 16 amino acids. The CDR3 DNA reads TGTGCCAGCAGCGCCGGACTAGCGGGGGGGACAGATACGCAGTATTTT. It yields the protein CASSAGLAGGTDTQYF. The complete variable domain, with remaining parts taken from reference TRBV7-2 and TRBJ2-3, reads GAGVSQSPSNKVTEKGKDVELRCDPISGHTALYWYRQSLGQGLEFLIYFQGNSAPDKSGLPSDRFSAERTGGSVSTLTIQRTQQEDSAVYLCASSAGLAGGTDTQYFGPGTRLTVL.

This clone was recorded once. The chain joins TRBV27 to TRBJ2-7; TRBD1 aligns across 10 bases. The CDR3 covers 15 residues. V dropped 3 bases and J dropped 4; count of bases not matched to a gene: 6. Germline V CDR1 and CDR2: MNHEY, SMNVEV (reference sequence). This CDR3 reads CASSLGRTGGYEQYF. CDR3 nucleotide sequence: TGTGCCAGCAGTTTGGGCCGGACAGGGGGTTACGAGCAGTACTTC.

The CDR3 DNA reads TGTGCCAGCAGTCGGGGTACTGAAGCTTTCTTT. This sequence encodes CASSRGTEAFF. This chain joins TRBV6-5 and TRBJ1-1; D is unresolved. There are 11 residues in the CDR3. Trimming cost V 5 bases and J 5 bases, with 6 bases left between them. The germline gives CDR1 MNHEY, CDR2 SVGAGI.

The DNA of the CDR3 is TGTGCCAGCAGTCCCTCCAGGGGTTCCCATCAGCCCCAGCATTTT. It encodes CASSPSRGSHQPQHF. This chain links TRBV27 with TRBJ1-5, with D maybe TRBD1 (6 bases). Germline V gene data show CDR1 as MNHEY and CDR2 as SMNVEV (reference sequence). This CDR3 has 15 amino acids. V shed 5 bases and J shed 5 bases, with 16 bases lying between them.

The J gene is TRBJ2-4, the V gene TRBV7-9, with 8 positions matching TRBD1. V lost 4 bases to trimming and J lost 6 bases; unmatched junction nucleotides: 2. The CDR3 consists of 13 residues. Germline V gives CDR1 SEHNR, CDR2 FQNEAQ (reference sequence). The CDR3 spells CASSSGQGNIQYF. The CDR3 DNA is TGTGCCAGCAGCTCTGGACAGGGAAACATTCAGTACTTC.

The rearrangement joins TRBV6-1 to TRBJ2-3; possibly TRBD1 for D (5 bases). CDR1 MNHNS and CDR2 SASEGT come from the germline V gene. V gave up 7 bases and J gave up 2 bases, with 13 bases separating them. The CDR3 has 14 amino acids. CDR3 sequence: CASTHPGYTDTQYF. Here the CDR3 DNA reads TGTGCCAGCACTCACCCAGGGTACACAGATACGCAGTATTTT.

The chain combines TRBV2 with TRBJ2-5, with a weak D call TRBD2 (5 bases). The CDR3 has 12 residues. Deletions cut 8 bases from V and 3 bases from J, with 10 bases between. Germline loops: CDR1 SNHLY, CDR2 FYNNEI. The CDR3 coding sequence is TGTGCCAGCTTTCGACTAAAAGAGACCCAGTACTTC. As protein: CASFRLKETQYF.